This entry concerns a single T cell receptor (beta chain). Antigen specificity is unknown. The data stem from a study of CD8 T cells in Susac syndrome. Germline CDR1 is SEHNR and CDR2 is FQNEAQ (reference sequence). The CDR3 consists of 14 residues. Trimming removed 1 base at V and 2 bases at J, with 8 bases between. Sequencing targeted TCR beta in blood CD8+ and CD4+ T cells. Overall study findings and caveats: Across the total CD8+ repertoires, sixteen Susac-specific public clones were found. The CD8+ TEMRA repertoires yielded a few such clones. Peak Susac CD8+ clonal expansion occurred in TEMRA cells and active patients.

The authors reverse transcribed roughly 0.5 to 1 ug RNA with random hexamers. TCRdb reprocessed the immunoSEQ multiplex PCR reads with MiXCR, giving one entry per CDR3 protein. The top ten hold more than 0.55% of the sample, which has roughly 89,000 distinct CDR3 sequences, around 96% seen once. The chain uses TRBV7-9 and TRBJ1-2, with D unclear. The TCR originated in a human donor with Susac syndrome. Source material: CD8+ T cells from PBMCs. CDR3 protein: CASSLERQNYGYTF. The CDR3 coding sequence is TGTGCCAGCAGCTTAGAGCGGCAGAACTATGGCTACACCTTC.